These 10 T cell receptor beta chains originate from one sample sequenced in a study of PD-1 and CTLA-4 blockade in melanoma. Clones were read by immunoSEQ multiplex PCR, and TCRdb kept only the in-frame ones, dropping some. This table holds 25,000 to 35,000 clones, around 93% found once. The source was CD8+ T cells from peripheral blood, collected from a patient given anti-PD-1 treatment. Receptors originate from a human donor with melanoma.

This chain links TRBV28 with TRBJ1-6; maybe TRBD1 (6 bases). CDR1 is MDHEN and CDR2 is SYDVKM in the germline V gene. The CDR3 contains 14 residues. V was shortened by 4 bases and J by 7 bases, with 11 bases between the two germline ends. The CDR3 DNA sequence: TGTGCCAGCAGTTCGGTCAGGGGAAATTCACCCCTCCACTTT. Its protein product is CASSSVRGNSPLHF. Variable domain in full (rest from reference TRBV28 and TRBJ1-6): DVKVTQSSRYLVKRTGEKVFLECVQDMDHENMFWYRQDPGLGLRLIYFSYDVKMKEKGDIPEGYSVSREKKERFSLILESASTNQTSMYLCASSSVRGNSPLHFGNGTRLTVT.

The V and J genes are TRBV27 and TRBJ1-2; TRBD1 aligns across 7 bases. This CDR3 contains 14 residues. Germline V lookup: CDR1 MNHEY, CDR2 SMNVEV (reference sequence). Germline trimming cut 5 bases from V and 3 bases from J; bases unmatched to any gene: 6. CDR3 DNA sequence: TGTGCCAGCAGTCCCACAGGGGTCGACTATGGCTACACCTTC. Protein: CASSPTGVDYGYTF.

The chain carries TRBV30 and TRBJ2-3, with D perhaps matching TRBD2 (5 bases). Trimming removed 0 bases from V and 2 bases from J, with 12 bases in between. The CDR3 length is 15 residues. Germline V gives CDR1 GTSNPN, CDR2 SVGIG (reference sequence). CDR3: CAWSVLRTSTDTQYF. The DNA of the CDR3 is TGTGCCTGGAGTGTACTAAGGACTTCCACAGATACGCAGTATTTT.

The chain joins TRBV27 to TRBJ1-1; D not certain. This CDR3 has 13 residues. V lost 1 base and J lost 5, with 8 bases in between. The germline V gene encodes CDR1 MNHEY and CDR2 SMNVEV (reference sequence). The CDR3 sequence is CASSLFSGTEAFF. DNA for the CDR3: TGTGCCAGCAGTTTATTTTCGGGAACTGAAGCTTTCTTT.

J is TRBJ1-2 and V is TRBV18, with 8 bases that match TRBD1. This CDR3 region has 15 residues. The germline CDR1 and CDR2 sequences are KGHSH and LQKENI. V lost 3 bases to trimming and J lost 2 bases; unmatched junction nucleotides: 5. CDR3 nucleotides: TGTGCCAGCTCACCCTCCGCAGGGGGCAACTATGGCTACACCTTC. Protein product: CASSPSAGGNYGYTF.

CDR3 coding DNA: TGCGCCAGCAGCCCTGGTCTCTTTGGGGCGAACACCGGGGAGCTGTTTTTT. Its protein is CASSPGLFGANTGELFF. The chain employs TRBV10-2 and TRBJ2-2; no clear D. In germline, CDR1 is WSHSY, CDR2 SAAADI. The CDR3 totals 17 residues. V lost 6 bases to trimming and J lost 0 bases, with 17 bases between them.

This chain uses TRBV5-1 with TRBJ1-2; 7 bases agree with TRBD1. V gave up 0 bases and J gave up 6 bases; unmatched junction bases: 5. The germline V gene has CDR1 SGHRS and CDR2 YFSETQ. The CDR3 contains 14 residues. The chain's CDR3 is CASSLGAGGDGYTF. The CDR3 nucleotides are TGCGCCAGCAGCTTGGGGGCAGGGGGAGATGGCTACACCTTC.

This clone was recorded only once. The CDR3 bases are TGTGCCAGCAGCTCACAGGGTGGTGGGACCCAGTACTTC. Protein product: CASSSQGGGTQYF. This chain joins TRBV7-9 and TRBJ2-5; maybe TRBD1 (6 bases). Trimming took off 4 bases at V and 7 bases at J, with 13 bases between the two ends. Germline CDR1 SEHNR, CDR2 FQNEAQ (reference sequence). This CDR3 comprises 13 residues.

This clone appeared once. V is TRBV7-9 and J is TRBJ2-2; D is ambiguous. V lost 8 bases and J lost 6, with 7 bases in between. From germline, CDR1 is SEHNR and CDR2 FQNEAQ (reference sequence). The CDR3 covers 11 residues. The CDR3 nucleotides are TGTGCCAGCGGTGTTCCCGGGGAGCTGTTTTTT. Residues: CASGVPGELFF.

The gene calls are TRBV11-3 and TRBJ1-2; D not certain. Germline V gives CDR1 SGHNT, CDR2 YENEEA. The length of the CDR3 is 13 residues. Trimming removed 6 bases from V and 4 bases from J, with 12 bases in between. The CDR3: CASSFQTVYGYTF. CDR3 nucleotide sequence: TGTGCCAGCAGTTTTCAGACGGTCTATGGCTACACCTTC.